The next 24 T cell receptor beta chains were all read from a single sample in a study of T cell changes during pregnancy in multiple sclerosis. Here immunoSEQ multiplex PCR was the method, and the copy in TCRdb shows in-frame clones only, minus some. Here the sample spans tens of thousands of clones, 85% to 95% being singletons. Sequenced here: CD4+ T cells from peripheral blood mononuclear cells, sampled after pregnancy. The receptors originated from a female donor in good health, enrolled as a control in a pregnancy study.

V usage is TRBV6-5 and J usage is TRBJ2-5; D is uncertain. This CDR3 region has 14 residues. CDR1 MNHEY and CDR2 SVGAGI come from the germline V gene. V was shortened by 0 bases and J by 1 base, with 6 bases between the two germline ends. CDR3 sequence: CASSYSGVQETQYF. The CDR3 region has the DNA TGTGCCAGCAGTTACTCCGGAGTCCAAGAGACCCAGTACTTC.

J is TRBJ2-2 and V is TRBV5-1, with TRBD2 matching over 11 bases. The ends lost 4 bases at V and 1 base at J; junction bases unmatched: 3. CDR3 length: 16 amino acids. Per germline, CDR1 SGHRS and CDR2 YFSETQ. The CDR3 sequence is CASSVLAGGNTGELFF. The CDR3 DNA is TGCGCCAGCAGCGTTCTAGCGGGGGGGAACACCGGGGAGCTGTTTTTT.

The genes are TRBV5-5 and TRBJ1-4; perhaps TRBD1 as D (5 bases). V shed 6 bases and J shed 8 bases, with 14 bases lying between them. The CDR3 has 13 residues. CDR1 is SGHKS, CDR2 YYEKEE, per germline (reference sequence). CDR3 nucleotides: TGTGCCAGCAACTCGTTGACAGCGGAAAAACTGTTTTTT. Encoded protein: CASNSLTAEKLFF. The full variable domain, its missing parts supplied by reference TRBV5-5 and TRBJ1-4, is DAGVTQSPTHLIKTRGQQVTLRCSPISGHKSVSWYQQVLGQGPQFIFQYYEKEERGRGNFPDRFSARQFPNYSSELNVNALLLGDSALYLCASNSLTAEKLFFGSGTQLSVL.

The chain carries TRBV19 and TRBJ2-2; 9 bases agree with TRBD2. Germline V gene lookup returns CDR1 LNHDA and CDR2 SQIVND (reference sequence). CDR3 length: 15 amino acids. V lost 5 bases, J lost 4 bases, and 5 bases stayed unmatched. CDR3 in amino acids: CASSPLAGSTGELFF. The CDR3 DNA reads as TGTGCCAGTAGTCCCCTAGCGGGAAGCACCGGGGAGCTGTTTTTT.

The V and J genes are TRBV30 and TRBJ1-1; 9 nucleotides match TRBD1. The J segment lost 11 bases and the V segment lost 1 base, leaving 11 bases of the junction unmatched. Germline-derived CDR1 and CDR2 are GTSNPN and SVGIG (reference sequence). The CDR3 consists of 14 residues. Written as DNA, the CDR3 is TGTGCCTGGAGTGCTACAGGGGGCGCGAGCCATGCTTTCTTT. It is translated as CAWSATGGASHAFF. The whole variable domain, remainder taken from reference TRBV30 and TRBJ1-1, is SQTIHQWPATLVQPVGSPLSLECTVEGTSNPNLYWYRQAAGRGLQLLFYSVGIGQISSEVPQNLSASRPQDRQFILSSKKLLLSDSGFYLCAWSATGGASHAFFGQGTRLTVV.

The chain links TRBV11-3 to TRBJ1-2, with 7 bases aligning to TRBD1. Germline-derived CDR1 and CDR2 are SGHNT and YENEEA. The CDR3 is made up of 14 amino acids. Trimming took 5 bases from V and 8 from J; bases not matched to a gene: 11. The DNA for the CDR3 is TGTGCCAGCAGCCAGACAGGGTTGGTCCTCGGCTACACCTTC. Its protein is CASSQTGLVLGYTF.

The chain couples TRBV9 to TRBJ1-2, with D possibly being TRBD1 (6 bases). V dropped 4 bases and J dropped 4 bases, with 14 bases sitting between them. The germline V gene encodes CDR1 SGDLS and CDR2 YYNGEE. This CDR3 has 14 residues. The CDR3 protein is CASSTGQGTYGYTF. CDR3 nucleotide sequence: TGTGCCAGCAGCACAGGCCAGGGGACCTATGGCTACACCTTC.

The rearrangement links TRBV27 to TRBJ2-4, with a possible D match to TRBD2 (6 bases). Germline values: CDR1 MNHEY, CDR2 SMNVEV (reference sequence). V lost 0 bases and J 8 bases, leaving 14 bases between the germline ends. The CDR3 has 15 residues. The CDR3, as DNA: TGTGCCAGCAGTTTATCGCTCGGGGGACGGGACATTCAGTACTTC. The encoded protein is CASSLSLGGRDIQYF.

The V call is TRBV5-1, the J call TRBJ2-1, with 8 nucleotides matching TRBD2. This CDR3 has 14 residues. Germline-derived CDR1 and CDR2 are SGHRS and YFSETQ. V gave up 0 bases and J gave up 8 bases; unmatched junction bases: 4. Here the CDR3 reads CASSLETGRDEQFF. In nucleotides, the CDR3 is TGCGCCAGCAGCTTGGAAACCGGGAGGGATGAGCAGTTCTTC.

The chain employs TRBV28 and TRBJ2-7, with 9 bases identical to TRBD1. Germline lookup yields CDR1 MDHEN and CDR2 SYDVKM. V shed 6 bases and J 7 bases; nucleotides not matched to a gene: 13. CDR3 length: 15 amino acids. The CDR3 here is CASSPGGQGSVEQYF. CDR3 nucleotide sequence: TGTGCCAGCAGCCCTGGGGGACAGGGAAGCGTTGAGCAGTACTTC.

The chain uses TRBV5-4 and TRBJ1-2; D is ambiguous. Per germline, CDR1 SGHNT and CDR2 YYREEE (reference sequence). The germline V and J ends were trimmed by 4 bases and 2 bases, with 12 bases remaining between them. CDR3 length equals 14 residues. Here the CDR3 reads CASSPGGVNYGYTF. In DNA form, the CDR3 reads TGTGCCAGCAGCCCAGGCGGGGTGAACTATGGCTACACCTTC.

The rearrangement links TRBV10-3 to TRBJ2-3, with 9 bases aligning to TRBD2. Germline CDR1 reads ENHRY; CDR2 reads SYGVKD. The CDR3 length is 15 residues. The J segment lost 1 base and the V segment lost 7 bases, leaving 6 bases of the junction unmatched. CDR3 sequence reads: CAIKSTSGGTDTQYF. As DNA, the CDR3 is TGTGCCATCAAATCGACTAGCGGAGGCACAGATACGCAGTATTTT.

This clone appeared a single time. V is TRBV6-1 and J is TRBJ2-4; 7 positions agree with TRBD1. The J segment lost 0 bases and the V segment lost 6 bases, leaving 5 bases of the junction unmatched. Germline V gene lookup returns CDR1 MNHNS and CDR2 SASEGT. The CDR3 loop spans 15 amino acids. CDR3 sequence: CASSQTGVAKNIQYF. CDR3 DNA sequence: TGTGCCAGCAGCCAAACAGGGGTAGCCAAAAACATTCAGTACTTC.

For the CDR3, the DNA is TGTGCCTGGATGGACTGGAACACAGATACGCAGTATTTT. Amino acids: CAWMDWNTDTQYF. The chain combines TRBV30 with TRBJ2-3, with TRBD2 as a possible D gene (5 bases). The germline V and J ends were trimmed by 4 bases and 2 bases, with 10 bases remaining between them. Germline V gene lookup returns CDR1 GTSNPN and CDR2 SVGIG (reference sequence). CDR3 length: 13 residues. The whole variable domain, remainder taken from reference TRBV30 and TRBJ2-3, is SQTIHQWPATLVQPVGSPLSLECTVEGTSNPNLYWYRQAAGRGLQLLFYSVGIGQISSEVPQNLSASRPQDRQFILSSKKLLLSDSGFYLCAWMDWNTDTQYFGPGTRLTVL.

The chain couples TRBV7-6 to TRBJ1-4; D call uncertain. Trimming left V 3 bases short and J 8 bases short, with 13 bases between. Germline loops: CDR1 SGHVS, CDR2 FNYEAQ. This CDR3 has 14 residues. CDR3 nucleotides: TGTGCCAGCAGCTTCCAGGATAACTCCGAAAAACTGTTTTTT. Its translation: CASSFQDNSEKLFF.

The CDR3 region has the DNA TGTGCCAGCAGCGCGCAAGAGGGCCTGTGGGACAATGAGCAGTTCTTC. Its translation: CASSAQEGLWDNEQFF. V is TRBV7-8 and J is TRBJ2-1; possible D gene TRBD2, 5 bases. The V and J ends lost 5 bases and 5 bases respectively, with 19 bases between them. In germline, CDR1 is SGHVS, CDR2 FQNEAQ. The CDR3 loop spans 16 amino acids. Full variable domain (rest looked up from reference TRBV7-8 and TRBJ2-1): GAGVSQSPRYKVAKRGQDVALRCDPISGHVSLFWYQQALGQGPEFLTYFQNEAQLDKSGLPSDRFFAERPEGSVSTLKIQRTQQEDSAVYLCASSAQEGLWDNEQFFGPGTRLTVL.

The V call is TRBV19, the J call TRBJ1-2; possible D gene TRBD1, 6 bases. Germline assignment: CDR1 LNHDA and CDR2 SQIVND (reference sequence). The CDR3 has 15 amino acids. The V end was cut by 5 bases, the J end by 4 bases, with 17 bases between. The CDR3 here is CASSPWGGAVYGYTF. CDR3 DNA sequence: TGTGCCAGTAGTCCCTGGGGGGGGGCGGTCTATGGCTACACCTTC. The whole variable domain, filled in from reference TRBV19 and TRBJ1-2, reads DGGITQSPKYLFRKEGQNVTLSCEQNLNHDAMYWYRQDPGQGLRLIYYSQIVNDFQKGDIAEGYSVSREKKESFPLTVTSAQKNPTAFYLCASSPWGGAVYGYTFGSGTRLTVV.

This rearrangement joins TRBV7-2 to TRBJ2-5; 10 bases fit TRBD2. Germline CDR1 is SGHTA and CDR2 is FQGNSA. There are 17 residues in the CDR3. Trimming removed 2 bases from V and 5 bases from J; junction bases left unmatched: 11. DNA for the CDR3: TGTGCCAGCAGCTTACAGGCTAGCGGGAGTTCTGCGGAGACCCAGTACTTC. It specifies CASSLQASGSSAETQYF. The full variable domain, with the rest looked up from reference TRBV7-2 and TRBJ2-5, is GAGVSQSPSNKVTEKGKDVELRCDPISGHTALYWYRQSLGQGLEFLIYFQGNSAPDKSGLPSDRFSAERTGGSVSTLTIQRTQQEDSAVYLCASSLQASGSSAETQYFGPGTRLLVL.

This sequence joins TRBV7-8 and TRBJ1-6; 7 bases are a match to TRBD1. V shed 0 bases and J 10 bases; nucleotides not matched to a gene: 15. This CDR3 spans 18 amino acids. Germline V gene sequence: CDR1 SGHVS, CDR2 FQNEAQ. The CDR3 reads CASSLATTGIRVRSPLHF. The CDR3, as DNA: TGTGCCAGCAGCTTAGCGACGACAGGGATTAGGGTTAGGTCACCCCTCCACTTT. The variable domain in full, completed from reference TRBV7-8 and TRBJ1-6, reads GAGVSQSPRYKVAKRGQDVALRCDPISGHVSLFWYQQALGQGPEFLTYFQNEAQLDKSGLPSDRFFAERPEGSVSTLKIQRTQQEDSAVYLCASSLATTGIRVRSPLHFGNGTRLTVT.

The rearrangement joins TRBV7-6 to TRBJ1-1, with D unclear. V shed 7 bases and J shed 1 base, with 16 bases lying between them. This CDR3 has 15 amino acids. The germline gives CDR1 SGHVS, CDR2 FNYEAQ. CDR3 nucleotides: TGTGCCAGCACCCCTCGGGGTAGGGCGAACACTGAAGCTTTCTTT. Translated, it gives CASTPRGRANTEAFF.

The genes are TRBV15 and TRBJ1-5, with D possibly matching TRBD1 (5 bases). V lost 0 bases, J lost 7 bases, and 13 bases lay in between. This CDR3 has 15 residues. The germline CDR1 and CDR2 sequences are LNHNV and YYDKDF (reference sequence). The CDR3 DNA reads TGTGCCACCAGCAGAGATCCTCAGGGATCGCAGCCCCAGCATTTT. Its translation: CATSRDPQGSQPQHF.

The genes are TRBV10-2 and TRBJ1-1; D not certain. Germline CDR1 is WSHSY and CDR2 is SAAADI. The V end was cut by 4 bases, the J end by 10 bases, with 13 bases between. This CDR3 is built from 12 residues. CDR3 sequence reads: CASSGGLAGAFF. Written as DNA, the CDR3 is TGCGCCAGCAGTGGAGGGTTAGCGGGAGCTTTCTTT.

This chain links TRBV11-2 with TRBJ2-5; 13 bases line up with TRBD2. This CDR3 is built from 15 residues. The germline V gene encodes CDR1 SGHAT and CDR2 FQNNGV. Unmatched junction bases numbered 8, after V lost 0 bases and J lost 13 bases. Written as DNA, the CDR3 is TGTGCCAGCAGCTTAGATAGGACTAGCGGGAGTATTACGTACTTC. Translation gives CASSLDRTSGSITYF.

The rearrangement links TRBV5-1 to TRBJ1-3; a weak D match, TRBD1 (6 bases). The CDR3 extends over 17 amino acids. The germline V gene has CDR1 SGHRS and CDR2 YFSETQ. Trimming stripped 0 bases from V and 4 bases from J, with 17 bases between. The CDR3 nucleotides are TGCGCCAGCAGCTTGGAAATGTTTGCAGGGGCCGGAAACACCATATATTTT. This sequence encodes CASSLEMFAGAGNTIYF.